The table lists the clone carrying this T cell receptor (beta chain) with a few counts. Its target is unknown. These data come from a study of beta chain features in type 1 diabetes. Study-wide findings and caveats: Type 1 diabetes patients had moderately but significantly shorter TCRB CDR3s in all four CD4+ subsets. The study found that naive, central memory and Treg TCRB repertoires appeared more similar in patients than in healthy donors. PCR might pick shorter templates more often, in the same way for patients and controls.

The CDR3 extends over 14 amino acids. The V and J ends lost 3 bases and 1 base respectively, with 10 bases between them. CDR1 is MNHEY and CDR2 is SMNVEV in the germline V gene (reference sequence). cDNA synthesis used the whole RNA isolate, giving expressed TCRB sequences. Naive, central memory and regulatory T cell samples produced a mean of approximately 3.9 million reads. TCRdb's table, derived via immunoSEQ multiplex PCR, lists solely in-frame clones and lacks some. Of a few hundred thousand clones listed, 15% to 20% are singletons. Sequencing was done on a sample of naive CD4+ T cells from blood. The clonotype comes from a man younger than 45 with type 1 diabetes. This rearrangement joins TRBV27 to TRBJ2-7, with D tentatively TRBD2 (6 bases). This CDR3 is CASSFLAKSYEQYF. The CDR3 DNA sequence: TGTGCCAGCAGTTTTCTAGCGAAGTCCTACGAGCAGTACTTC.